Listed here are 9 T cell receptor beta chains from one sample, sequenced in a study of shared clonotypes between healthy human individuals. Produced via immunoSEQ multiplex PCR; TCRdb's table is partial and in-frame only. The table shows over a million clones, with 78% occurring only once. Sequencing was done on a sample of memory CD4+ T cells from PBMCs. Subset specified: CD45RA-negative fraction. Receptors were obtained from a man aged 18 to 30 in good health. Some clones in this sample may be carry-over from other donors' samples.

This chain uses TRBV18 with TRBJ2-1; 11 nucleotides match TRBD2. Per the germline V gene, CDR1 is KGHSH and CDR2 is LQKENI. Trimming at V came to 5 bases and at J to 7 bases, leaving 7 bases not matched to a gene. The CDR3 consists of 15 residues. CDR3 nucleotides: TGTGCCAGCTCAGCCGGGACTAGCGGTAGGAATGAGCAGTTCTTC. This sequence encodes CASSAGTSGRNEQFF.

Regarding this clone: A read error may produce the germline difference seen at one junction end. This rearrangement joins TRBV5-1 to TRBJ1-1; 9 positions match TRBD1. The germline CDR1 and CDR2 sequences are SGHRS and YFSETQ. CDR3 size: 14 residues. The CDR3 region has the DNA TGCGCCAGCACCTCCGGGACAGGGAACGCTGAAGCTTTCTTT. As protein: CASTSGTGNAEAFF.

V usage is TRBV7-2 and J usage is TRBJ1-1; D gene ambiguous. V gave up 0 bases and J gave up 4 bases, with 0 bases separating them. The CDR3 runs to 11 residues. CDR1 and CDR2 (germline): SGHTA, FQGNSA. The CDR3 sequence is CASSLATEAFF. The CDR3 bases are TGTGCCAGCAGCTTAGCCACTGAAGCTTTCTTT.

This chain joins TRBV2 and TRBJ2-1, with D possibly TRBD1 on 6 matching bases. Between the trimmed V and J ends, which lost 7 bases and 0 bases, there was a span of 7 bases. Germline loops: CDR1 SNHLY, CDR2 FYNNEI. The CDR3 totals 13 residues. This CDR3 reads CASNRDSYNEQFF. The CDR3 region has the DNA TGTGCCAGCAACAGGGACTCCTACAATGAGCAGTTCTTC.

The rearrangement uses TRBV28 and TRBJ1-5, with a tentative D call TRBD1 (5 bases). The CDR3 extends over 14 amino acids. Germline V gene sequence: CDR1 MDHEN, CDR2 SYDVKM. V was cut by 9 bases and J by 6 bases, with 18 bases left in between. CDR3 coding DNA: TGTGCCAGTCTAGCAGGGCCTTCAATTCAGCCCCAGCATTTT. Translating gives CASLAGPSIQPQHF.

Only a few counts were recorded for this clone. CDR3: CASSYATNEKLFF. The CDR3 coding sequence is TGCGCCAGCAGCTATGCAACTAATGAAAAACTGTTTTTT. The rearrangement uses TRBV5-1 and TRBJ1-4; D uncertain. Germline V gives CDR1 SGHRS, CDR2 YFSETQ. V lost 3 bases and J lost 0, with 3 bases in between. The CDR3 consists of 13 residues.

In this sample, this clone turned up many times. The CDR3 region is CASSFAVNTEAFF. Here the CDR3 DNA reads TGTGCCAGCAGTTTTGCCGTGAACACTGAAGCTTTCTTT. V is TRBV6-6 and J is TRBJ1-1; D unclear. This CDR3 has 13 residues. Trimming stripped 4 bases from V and 0 bases from J, with 6 bases between. Germline CDR1 MNHNY, CDR2 SVGAGI (reference sequence).

The J gene is TRBJ2-1, the V gene TRBV5-4, with D tentatively TRBD1 or TRBD2 (6 bases each). The CDR3 is made up of 16 amino acids. V dropped 4 bases and J dropped 0 bases, with 14 bases sitting between them. CDR1 and CDR2 from the germline V gene are SGHNT and YYREEE (reference sequence). CDR3 residues: CASSADGGGSYNEQFF. Written as DNA, the CDR3 is TGTGCCAGCAGCGCCGACGGAGGGGGCTCCTACAATGAGCAGTTCTTC.

This clone was seen once. The chain recombines TRBV5-4 with TRBJ2-3; the match to TRBD2 covers 10 bases. Germline CDR1 SGHNT, CDR2 YYREEE (reference sequence). Trimming removed 0 bases from V and 6 bases from J; junction bases left unmatched: 10. The CDR3 is 17 residues long. CDR3: CASSLGILAGPEDTQYF. The CDR3 nucleotides read TGTGCCAGCAGCTTGGGGATACTAGCGGGGCCCGAGGATACGCAGTATTTT.